This T cell receptor beta chain was identified in a study of T cells in localized non-small cell lung cancer (dated by TCRdb to 2019 to 2021). For the wider study: The study examined T cell repertoires in approximately 240 patients with early-stage NSCLC and compared tumors with uninvolved tumor-adjacent lungs. All 230 or so NSCLC patients in the cohort were treatment-naive and had localized lung tumors that were resected. Of the NSCLC patients, about 130 were male and roughly 100 were female, and the mean age was roughly 61 years. Study-wide conclusions, independent of this receptor: Longer overall survival was associated with higher T cell density in blood, whereas shorter survival was associated with higher clonality in adjacent lung. A median of approximately 50 of the top 100 tumor clones turned up in the paired uninvolved adjacent lung, and some 28 of those clones also ranked among the top 100 of that same adjacent lung. Multi-region tumor sequencing was not performed, so intratumor heterogeneity could not be excluded. Uninvolved tumor-adjacent lung showed the highest T cell clonality, higher than tumor, which suggests more focused antigenic responses in the uninvolved tumor-adjacent lung. Because the study design was exploratory, TCR variables were selected using unadjusted p-values without false-discovery rate correction.

Details on this clone: No cognate antigen has been identified for it. The sample holds no much larger clone one base away, and base qualities are not on file.

TCR beta CDR3 regions were sequenced from DNA using the immunoSEQ Assay. Concerning the study's data processing: T cell density was computed as TCR beta template counts normalized to usable DNA estimated by amplifying housekeeping genes. Richness was estimated using the preseqR package, with extrapolation to 400,000 templates for PBMC samples and to 120,000 templates for tissue samples. Clonality was calculated as one minus Pielou's evenness. Differential abundance testing on productive amino-acid clonotypes, with a minimum total count of 5 and an alpha of 0.1, was used to identify tissue-enriched TCRs. Repertoire overlap between compartments was quantified with the Jaccard Index and Morisita Overlap Index. GLIPH clustered TCR beta CDR3s with public tetramer-defined viral CDR3s; viral motifs required at least three viral sequences plus V-gene enrichment. The immuneACCESS repertoire file appears here via TCRdb, limited to in-frame rearrangements. These files lack a portion of the clones; in checked studies, under half of the deficit traces to unresolved V genes, and the cause of the others is not known. The V and J calls and clone size come from that table; D and trimming were worked out from the DNA. The sample has some 21,000 clones on record, 75% to 90% of them singletons. The top ten hold roughly 9.1% of the sample.

At diagnosis, tumor, uninvolved tumor-adjacent lung and peripheral blood were collected and then preserved as a mix of FFPE and fresh-frozen material. For TCR repertoire profiling, blood samples were analyzed in the form of peripheral blood mononuclear cells. This sequence originates from a man between 40 and 70 years old with stage I lung adenocarcinoma. This sample comprised peripheral blood, obtained before any cancer treatment.

The CDR3 protein: CASTTGTTEAFF. At the DNA level, the sequence is TGTGCCAGCACCACAGGGACCACTGAAGCTTTCTTT. The receptor chain draws on TRBV27 and TRBJ1-1; TRBD1 could be the D gene, as 6 bases match. The junction carries 10 bases between V and J, which are trimmed by 7 bases and 4 bases respectively. From the germline V gene (reference sequence), CDR1 is MNHEY and CDR2 is SMNVEV. Inclusive of the bounding cysteine and phenylalanine, the CDR3 is 12 residues long. Only the CDR3 DNA is retained, 36 bases long and in frame from the first base.